This TCR beta chain was profiled in a study of identical twins. MiXCR, applied by TCRdb to the 5' RACE reads, yields one record per CDR3 protein. This sample has about 520,000 distinct CDR3 sequences, with around 20% found just once. The CDR3 totals 13 residues. V was shortened by 6 bases and J by 2 bases, with 9 bases between the two germline ends. Germline V CDR1 and CDR2: SGHTA, FQGTGA. These same data were also listed under a study on T cells expressing NK-cell markers.

This receptor was taken from a woman aged 18-29 years in good health. The sequencing sample was made of CD4+ T cells sorted from blood. The chain joins TRBV7-3 to TRBJ2-3, with D uncertain. The CDR3 nucleotides are TGTGCCAGCAGTGTATCTCTCACAGATACGCAGTATTTT. The encoded protein is CASSVSLTDTQYF.